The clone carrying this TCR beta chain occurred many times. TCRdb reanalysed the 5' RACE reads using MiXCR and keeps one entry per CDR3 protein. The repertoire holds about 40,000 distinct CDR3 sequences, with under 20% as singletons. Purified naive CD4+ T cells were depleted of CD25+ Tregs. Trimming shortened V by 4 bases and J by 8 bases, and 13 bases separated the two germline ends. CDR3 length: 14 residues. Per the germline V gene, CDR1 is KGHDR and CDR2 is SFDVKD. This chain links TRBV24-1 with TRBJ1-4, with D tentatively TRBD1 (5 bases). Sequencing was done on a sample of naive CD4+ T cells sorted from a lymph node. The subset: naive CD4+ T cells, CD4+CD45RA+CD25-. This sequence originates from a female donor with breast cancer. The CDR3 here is CATSEGGDPEKLFF. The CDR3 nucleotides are TGTGCCACCAGTGAGGGGGGAGATCCAGAAAAACTGTTTTTT.